Following are 2 T cell receptor beta chains from one sample sequenced in a study of siplizumab effects on memory and regulatory T cells. The method was immunoSEQ multiplex PCR; TCRdb's version includes in-frame clones alone and lacks a portion of them. The sample has 57,000 or so clones; about 80% are singletons. Sequencing was performed on memory CD4+ T cells sorted from blood. These receptor sequences come from a human donor in good health.

The chain couples TRBV2 to TRBJ1-5; D is uncertain. The V end lost 3 bases, the J end lost 11 bases, and 11 bases lay between the germline ends. This CDR3 region has 12 residues. Germline V CDR1 and CDR2: SNHLY, FYNNEI. The CDR3 DNA follows: TGTGCCAGCAGTGACCTTTCCCGGGCCCAGCATTTT. This encodes CASSDLSRAQHF.

This chain connects TRBV15 to TRBJ2-1, with TRBD2 matching 7 bases. The V gene end was trimmed by 0 bases and the J gene end by 7 bases; junction bases not matched to a gene: 3. The CDR3 is 14 residues long. CDR1 LNHNV and CDR2 YYDKDF come from the germline V gene (reference sequence). The CDR3 nucleotides read TGTGCCACCAGCAGAGATAGGGAGGGGAATGAGCAGTTCTTC. Translation gives CATSRDREGNEQFF.